This TCR beta chain was documented in a study of T cells in Graves' hyperthyroidism and ophthalmopathy. RNA transcripts yielded amplified TCR beta CDR3 regions. When the TCR CDR3 underwent first-round RT-PCR, the HTBI primer set was used. TCRdb fed the multiplex PCR reads into MiXCR, producing one record per CDR3 protein. In the table there are 300,000 to 350,000 distinct CDR3 sequences, more than 11% of which are singletons. Study-wide findings and caveats: Most thyroid-expanded clonotypes above 0.001 were also found in blood. In the analysis, a 13 V-J model separated ophthalmopathy from stable hyperthyroidism.

In germline, CDR1 is SGHAT, CDR2 FQNNGV. The length of the CDR3 is 16 residues. V lost 4 bases and J 4 bases, leaving 20 bases between the germline ends. There are a few counts of this clonotype. Its antigen is still unknown. Uncontrolled infection, other autoimmune disease, pregnancy or lactation disqualified patients from enrolment. Based on clinical symptoms, serum thyroxine and TRAb, thyroid ultrasound and orbital computed tomography, diagnoses were reached. This receptor was identified in a woman in her twenties or thirties with Graves' hyperthyroidism. Sequenced: blood. This rearrangement joins TRBV11-2 to TRBJ2-7; either TRBD1 or TRBD2 may supply D (7 bases each). The chain's CDR3 is CASSSITGDYLYEQYF. The DNA for the CDR3 is TGTGCCAGCAGCTCAATTACAGGGGACTATTTGTACGAGCAGTACTTC.